These 17 T cell receptor beta chains share one sample of origin, sequenced in a study of T cells in Graves' hyperthyroidism and ophthalmopathy. RNA transcripts were the template for amplifying TCR beta CDR3 regions. Using the HTBI primer set, a first-round RT-PCR was run on the TCR CDR3. MiXCR was run by TCRdb on the multiplex PCR reads, yielding one entry per CDR3 protein. This sample has approximately 600,000 distinct CDR3 sequences, with around 20% found just once. Sequenced sample: blood. Every receptor here comes from a man aged 25-40 years with Graves' ophthalmopathy.

The chain is built from TRBV7-9 and TRBJ2-4, with 10 bases identical to TRBD2. This CDR3 contains 16 residues. Trimming cost V 5 bases and J 1 base; bases outside gene matches: 5. In germline, CDR1 is SEHNR, CDR2 FQNEAQ (reference sequence). CDR3 sequence (DNA): TGTGCCAGCAGCCAAAAGCGGGAGGGGGCCAAAAACATTCAGTACTTC. Translation gives CASSQKREGAKNIQYF. The variable domain in full, completed from reference TRBV7-9 and TRBJ2-4, reads DTGVSQNPRHKITKRGQNVTFRCDPISEHNRLYWYRQTLGQGPEFLTYFQNEAQLEKSRLLSDRFSAERPKGSFSTLEIQRTEQGDSAMYLCASSQKREGAKNIQYFGAGTRLSVL.

At least ten counts were recorded for this clonotype. The J gene is TRBJ2-1, the V gene TRBV7-2, with TRBD2 matching over 7 bases. Germline CDR1 and CDR2: SGHTA and FQGNSA. Trimming cost V 5 bases and J 4 bases; bases outside gene matches: 8. The length of the CDR3 is 15 residues. CDR3 in amino acids: CASSLSGTTYNEQFF. DNA for the CDR3: TGTGCCAGCAGCCTCTCCGGGACTACATACAATGAGCAGTTCTTC.

Only a few counts were recorded for this clonotype. V is TRBV11-1 and J is TRBJ2-1; 7 nucleotides agree with TRBD2. V shed 5 bases and J 4 bases; nucleotides not matched to a gene: 5. The CDR3 consists of 14 residues. Germline loops: CDR1 SGHAT, CDR2 FQDESV (reference sequence). The CDR3 region is CASSPYSGYNEQFF. The CDR3 DNA reads TGTGCCAGCAGCCCATATAGCGGGTACAATGAGCAGTTCTTC.

The CDR3: CASSFQRGQETQYF. CDR3 in DNA: TGTGCCAGCAGCTTTCAGCGGGGGCAAGAGACCCAGTACTTC. The V and J genes are TRBV7-2 and TRBJ2-5; 8 bases line up with TRBD2. CDR1 SGHTA and CDR2 FQGNSA come from the germline V gene. V was pared by 3 bases and J by 2 bases, with 2 bases of the junction left unmatched. The CDR3 consists of 14 residues.

This clonotype was counted many times. The V call is TRBV6-1, the J call TRBJ2-2; D call uncertain. Trimming cost V 5 bases and J 2 bases, with 0 bases left between them. CDR1 and CDR2 (germline): MNHNS, SASEGT. This CDR3 is 11 amino acids long. The CDR3 nucleotides are TGTGCCAGCAGTAACACCGGGGAGCTGTTTTTT. This encodes CASSNTGELFF.

This clonotype has a count of ten or more. This chain connects TRBV2 to TRBJ2-1; D perhaps matches TRBD1 (6 bases). This CDR3 has 13 residues. With 10 bases removed from V and 8 bases from J, the gap between germline ends came to 18 bases. Per the germline V gene, CDR1 is SNHLY and CDR2 is FYNNEI. This CDR3 reads CANRRQDVDEQFF. The DNA of the CDR3 is TGTGCCAACCGAAGACAGGATGTAGATGAGCAGTTCTTC.

This clonotype was counted ten times or more. The chain uses TRBV18 and TRBJ2-3; TRBD1 might be the D (5 bases). The germline gives CDR1 KGHSH, CDR2 LQKENI. Trimming left V 3 bases short and J 2 bases short, with 6 bases between. The CDR3 consists of 13 residues. The CDR3, as DNA: TGTGCCAGCTCACCCAGGGCCACAGATACGCAGTATTTT. Its protein is CASSPRATDTQYF.

This clonotype was recorded a few times. The gene calls are TRBV18 and TRBJ2-7; D is possibly TRBD2 (7 bases). Germline V gives CDR1 KGHSH, CDR2 LQKENI. This CDR3 is 14 amino acids long. The V and J ends lost 6 bases and 5 bases respectively, with 17 bases between them. For the CDR3, the DNA is TGTGCCAGCTCGGGGGGGGCCTGGAATAACGAGCAGTACTTC. Amino acid sequence: CASSGGAWNNEQYF.

Concerning this clonotype: An end of the junction does not agree with germline; a read error may underlie this. This rearrangement joins TRBV5-6 to TRBJ1-5; TRBD1 might be the D (6 bases). The length of the CDR3 is 13 residues. Germline CDR1 is SGHDT and CDR2 is YYEEEE. CDR3 DNA: TGTGACAGCAGCTTACAGGGCCAACAGCCCCAGCATTTT. Its protein product is CDSSLQGQQPQHF.

J is TRBJ2-7 and V is TRBV6-1; 7 positions agree with TRBD1. This CDR3 is 13 amino acids long. Germline CDR1 is MNHNS and CDR2 is SASEGT. The trim removed 7 bases at V and 8 bases at J, leaving 11 bases unmatched. CDR3: CASTPGQTVQQYF. CDR3 nucleotide sequence: TGTGCCAGCACCCCGGGACAGACCGTACAGCAGTACTTC.

The sample holds a few counts of this clonotype. This rearrangement joins TRBV19 to TRBJ2-7; 7 bases are shared with TRBD1. CDR3 length equals 15 residues. J was trimmed by 0 bases and V by 6 bases; bases with no gene match: 8. Germline V gene sequence: CDR1 LNHDA, CDR2 SQIVND (reference sequence). The CDR3: CASSRGQASSYEQYF. As DNA, the CDR3 is TGTGCCAGTAGCAGAGGACAGGCCAGCTCCTACGAGCAGTACTTC.

Note on this clonotype: A much larger clone differs from this one at a single base, so this may be a read error. The chain is built from TRBV11-2 and TRBJ2-1, with a weak D call TRBD2 (6 bases). Trimming shortened V by 6 bases and J by 2 bases, and 14 bases separated the two germline ends. The CDR3 length is 15 residues. In germline, CDR1 is SGHAT, CDR2 FQNNGV. CDR3 in amino acids: CASRIPRLAYNEQFF. CDR3 sequence (DNA): TGTGCCAGCAGGATTCCGAGACTAGCCTACAATGAGCAGTTCTTC.

This clonotype was detected many times. This rearrangement joins TRBV11-2 to TRBJ2-7; 7 bases are a match to TRBD2. J was trimmed by 4 bases and V by 5 bases; bases with no gene match: 11. CDR3 length equals 15 residues. Per germline, CDR1 SGHAT and CDR2 FQNNGV. CDR3 DNA: TGTGCCAGCAGCCTCGCCTCTAGCGGACCATACGAGCAGTACTTC. Amino acid sequence: CASSLASSGPYEQYF.

The V gene is TRBV3-1, the J gene TRBJ2-7; 15 nucleotides match TRBD2. Germline CDR1 and CDR2: LGHDT and YNNKEL (reference sequence). This CDR3 region has 18 residues. Unmatched junction bases numbered 15, after V lost 8 bases and J lost 4 bases. CDR3 DNA sequence: TGTGCCAGCGGTCCCGTCCCGACCGGGACTAGCGGGAGGTACGAGCAGTACTTC. This encodes CASGPVPTGTSGRYEQYF.

J is TRBJ2-7 and V is TRBV5-4; TRBD2 matches 7 bases. J lost 4 bases, V lost 4 bases, and 11 bases had no gene match. The CDR3 loop spans 15 amino acids. Germline V gene sequence: CDR1 SGHNT, CDR2 YYREEE (reference sequence). The DNA of the CDR3 is TGTGCCAGCAGCCCCGGGGCCAGCGGGGAATACGAGCAGTACTTC. The encoded protein is CASSPGASGEYEQYF.

This clonotype came up a few times. Since a much larger clone is just one base distant, this may be a read error. The chain uses TRBV3-2 and TRBJ2-7; the table assigns TRBD1, which was not confirmed against the DNA. TRBV3-2 is a listed pseudogene. The CDR3 loop spans 14 amino acids. The CDR3 loop is CASSTGSQDNEQYF. The CDR3 bases are TGTGCCAGCAGCACAGGAAGCCAGGACAACGAGCAGTACTTC.

The chain has TRBV4-3 and TRBJ2-1; perhaps TRBD2 as D (5 bases). The CDR3 loop spans 15 amino acids. Deletions cut 1 base from V and 10 bases from J, with 17 bases between. Germline V lookup: CDR1 LGHNA, CDR2 YSLEER. Here the CDR3 reads CASSQGAVSGTEQFF. The CDR3 DNA follows: TGCGCCAGCAGCCAAGGAGCAGTGTCGGGAACAGAGCAGTTCTTC.